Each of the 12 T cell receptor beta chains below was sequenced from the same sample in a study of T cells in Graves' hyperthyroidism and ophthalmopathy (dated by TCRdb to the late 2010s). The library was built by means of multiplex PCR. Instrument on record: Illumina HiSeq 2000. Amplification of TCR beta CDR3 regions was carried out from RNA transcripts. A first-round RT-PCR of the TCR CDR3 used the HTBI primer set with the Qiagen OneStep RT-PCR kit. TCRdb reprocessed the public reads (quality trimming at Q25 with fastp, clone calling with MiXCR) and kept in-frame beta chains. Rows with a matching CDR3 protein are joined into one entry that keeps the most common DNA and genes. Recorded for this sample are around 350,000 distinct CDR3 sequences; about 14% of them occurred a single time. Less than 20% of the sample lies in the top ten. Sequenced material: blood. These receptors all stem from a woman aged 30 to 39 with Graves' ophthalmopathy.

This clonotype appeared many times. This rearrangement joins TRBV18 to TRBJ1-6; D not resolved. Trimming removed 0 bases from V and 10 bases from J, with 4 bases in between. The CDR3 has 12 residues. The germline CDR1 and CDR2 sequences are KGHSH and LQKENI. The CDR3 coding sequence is TGTGCCAGCTCACCACCTGGATCACCCCTCCACTTT. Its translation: CASSPPGSPLHF.

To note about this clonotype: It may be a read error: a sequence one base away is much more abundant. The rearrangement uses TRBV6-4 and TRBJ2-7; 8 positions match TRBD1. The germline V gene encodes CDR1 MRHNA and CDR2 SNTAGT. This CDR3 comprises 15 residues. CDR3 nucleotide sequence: TGTGCCGGCAGTTACGGCTCAGGGGGCGCGTACGAGCAGTACTTC. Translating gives CAGSYGSGGAYEQYF.

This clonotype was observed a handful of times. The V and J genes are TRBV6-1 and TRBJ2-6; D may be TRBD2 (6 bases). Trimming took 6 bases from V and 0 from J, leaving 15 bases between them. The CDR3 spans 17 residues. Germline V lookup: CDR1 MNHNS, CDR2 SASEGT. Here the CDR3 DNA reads TGTGCCAGCAGGGCAGCGGGCACTAGCTCTGGGGCCAACGTCCTGACTTTC. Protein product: CASRAAGTSSGANVLTF.

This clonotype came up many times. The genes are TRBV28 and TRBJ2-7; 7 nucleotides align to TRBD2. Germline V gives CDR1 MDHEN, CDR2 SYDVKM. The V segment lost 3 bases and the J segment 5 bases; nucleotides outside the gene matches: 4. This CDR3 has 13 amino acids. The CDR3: CASSFRGGNEQYF. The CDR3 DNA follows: TGTGCCAGCAGTTTTAGGGGAGGGAACGAGCAGTACTTC.

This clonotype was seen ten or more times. CDR3 coding DNA: TGCAGTGCTAGAGGAGAGCTAGAATACGAGCAGTACTTC. Encoded protein: CSARGELEYEQYF. This chain joins TRBV20-1 and TRBJ2-7; D is unclear. The CDR3 spans 13 residues. Germline CDR1 is DFQATT and CDR2 is SNEGSKA (reference sequence). V lost 1 base, J lost 4 bases, and 11 bases lay in between.

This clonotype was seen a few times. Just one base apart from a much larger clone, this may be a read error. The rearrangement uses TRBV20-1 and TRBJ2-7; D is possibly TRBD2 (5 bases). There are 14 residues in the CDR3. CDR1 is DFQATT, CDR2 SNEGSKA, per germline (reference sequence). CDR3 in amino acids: CSARAPASGYEQCF. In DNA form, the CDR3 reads TGCAGTGCTAGGGCCCCAGCCTCGGGGTACGAGCAGTGCTTC.

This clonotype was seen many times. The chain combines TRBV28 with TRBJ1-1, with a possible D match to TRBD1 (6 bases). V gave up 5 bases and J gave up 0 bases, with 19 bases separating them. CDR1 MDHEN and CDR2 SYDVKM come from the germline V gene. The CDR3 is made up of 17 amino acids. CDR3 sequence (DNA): TGTGCCAGCAGTATTTATGCCCCGGGACATATGAACACTGAAGCTTTCTTT. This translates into CASSIYAPGHMNTEAFF.

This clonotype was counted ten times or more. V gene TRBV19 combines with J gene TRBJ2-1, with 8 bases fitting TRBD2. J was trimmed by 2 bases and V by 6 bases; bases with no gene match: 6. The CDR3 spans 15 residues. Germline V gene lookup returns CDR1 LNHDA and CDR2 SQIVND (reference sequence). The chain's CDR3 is CASRAPGLAYNEQFF. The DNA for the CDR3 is TGTGCCAGTAGGGCGCCGGGACTAGCCTACAATGAGCAGTTCTTC.

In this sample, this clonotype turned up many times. The CDR3 DNA is TGTGCCAGCAGCATACAGGATCCATCTTTCGAGCAGTACTTC. Protein: CASSIQDPSFEQYF. This chain uses TRBV12-3 or TRBV12-4 with TRBJ2-7, with a tentative D call TRBD1 (5 bases). This CDR3 comprises 14 residues. Trimming removed 6 bases from V and 6 bases from J, with 18 bases in between.

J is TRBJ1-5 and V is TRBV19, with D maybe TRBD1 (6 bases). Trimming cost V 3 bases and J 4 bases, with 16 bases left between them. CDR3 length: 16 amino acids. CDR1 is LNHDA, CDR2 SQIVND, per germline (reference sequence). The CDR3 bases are TGTGCCAGTAGTATGTTTAAAGGACAGAAGAATCAGCCCCAGCATTTT. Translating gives CASSMFKGQKNQPQHF.

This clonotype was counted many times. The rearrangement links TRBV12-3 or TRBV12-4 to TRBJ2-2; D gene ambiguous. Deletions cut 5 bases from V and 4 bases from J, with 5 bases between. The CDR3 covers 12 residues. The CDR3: CASSIRTGELFF. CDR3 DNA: TGTGCCAGCAGTATACGCACCGGGGAGCTGTTTTTT.

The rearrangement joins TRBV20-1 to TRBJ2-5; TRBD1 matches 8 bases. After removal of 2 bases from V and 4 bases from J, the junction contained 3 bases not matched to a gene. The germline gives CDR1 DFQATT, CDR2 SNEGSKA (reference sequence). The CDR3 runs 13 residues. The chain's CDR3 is CSARQGAGETQYF. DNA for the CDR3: TGCAGTGCTAGACAGGGGGCCGGAGAGACCCAGTACTTC.